This T cell receptor (beta chain) originates from a study of blood T cell repertoires in COVID-19 (dated by TCRdb to about 2020). With respect to the entire study: Samples covering the acute and convalescent phases of COVID-19 were provided by collaborators in the United States, Italy and Spain. Samples came from the ongoing ImmuneRACE study (first 160 participants) plus 1,254 subjects from 6 global collaborators. The material from the prospective study consisted of cDNA or gDNA derived from T cells, B-cell-depleted T cells, or PBMCs. The dataset comprised deeply sampled blood TCRbeta repertoires from subjects exposed to, actively infected with, or recovered from COVID-19. The repertoires were released in a freely available public database intended as a resource for research on the immune response to SARS-CoV-2. A de-identified subject ID, COVID-19 status, age in years and sex were almost always included in the sample metadata. Where HLA class I and class II types were available, the types were taken from metadata supplied by the sample provider, not from assay-based typing.

The V and J ends are trimmed by 3 bases and 4 bases, leaving 6 bases between them. The CDR3 covers 12 residues, taking in both the cysteine and the phenylalanine. The retained sequence is limited to the CDR3, 36 bases, with the frame set at the first base. For CDR1 and CDR2, the germline V gene (reference sequence) lists SEHNR and FQNEAQ. The collaborating institutions used their own protocols to collect whole blood in K2EDTA tubes. Collaborator samples were shipped for TCRbeta analysis as frozen whole blood, isolated PBMCs, or DNA extracted from either sample type. The immunoSEQ Assay, a bias-controlled multiplex PCR, was used to amplify TCRbeta CDR3 regions from genomic DNA. As for how the authors treated the data: Nucleated cell counts per sample were estimated from amplification of reference gene primers within the assay. To quantify the absolute abundance of each unique TCRbeta CDR3 rearrangement, sequence reads were collapsed and filtered. Productive Simpson clonality was computed per sample as the square root of Simpson's diversity index over productive rearrangements. What TCRdb holds here is the immuneACCESS table cut down to in-frame rearrangements. Part of the clones is not present; checked against another copy, under half of the missing clones reflect an unresolved V gene, and the others are unexplained. V and J calls and clone size are as listed in that table; D and trimming were resolved from the DNA. Counted in this sample were 150,000 to 160,000 clones; about 80% of them appeared once. The ten most abundant clones make up roughly 0.52% of the sample.

General conclusions and limits of the study: How much clinical and demographic metadata was included differed by source and by participant, and the metadata was provided uncurated.

Comment on this clone: The clone's antigen remains unknown. No base qualities exist here, and no much larger clone lies one base off it.

The sequence was collected from a man in his 60s with acute or convalescent COVID-19. The sequenced material came from peripheral blood. This chain is built from TRBV7-9 and TRBJ1-2; TRBD1 is perhaps the D gene, given 5 matching bases. Here the CDR3 is given as CASSFDSYGYTF. The DNA reads TGTGCCAGCAGCTTCGACAGCTATGGCTACACCTTC. Supplemented by the reference TRBV7-9 and TRBJ1-2 proteins around the CDR3, the complete variable domain is DTGVSQNPRHKITKRGQNVTFRCDPISEHNRLYWYRQTLGQGPEFLTYFQNEAQLEKSRLLSDRFSAERPKGSFSTLEIQRTEQGDSAMYLCASSFDSYGYTFGSGTRLTVV.